This T cell receptor beta chain was sequenced for a study of cytomegalovirus exposure and HLA in healthy donors. At the level of the study: From HLA-typed donors, an early data release held approximately 85 million unique TCRs. Overall study results and limits: In vitro, three CMV-associated chains proved specific for CMV antigens.

The CDR3 is made up of 15 amino acids. From germline, CDR1 is SGDLS and CDR2 YYNGEE. After removal of 1 base from V and 4 bases from J, the junction contained 3 bases not matched to a gene. A remark on this clone: Its matching antigen is unknown. Within the sample, other DNA sequences also encode this same CDR3.

The PCR had 60 Vbeta and 13 Jbeta primers. The data were produced by immunoSEQ multiplex PCR, yet TCRdb's version contains in-frame clones alone and is incomplete. The repertoire table contains just under 65,000 clones. The J gene is TRBJ2-1, the V gene TRBV9, with 9 bases identical to TRBD2. This receptor was identified in a boy between 10 and 17 years old in good health and CMV-seronegative. Sequencing was done on a sample of PBMCs. The CDR3 region has the DNA TGTGCCAGCAGCGTAATAGCGGGAGAGTACAATGAGCAGTTCTTC. The encoded protein is CASSVIAGEYNEQFF. The full variable domain, completed using reference TRBV9 and TRBJ2-1, is DSGVTQTPKHLITATGQRVTLRCSPRSGDLSVYWYQQSLDQGLQFLIQYYNGEERAKGNILERFSAQQFPDLHSELNLSSLELGDSALYFCASSVIAGEYNEQFFGPGTRLTVL.